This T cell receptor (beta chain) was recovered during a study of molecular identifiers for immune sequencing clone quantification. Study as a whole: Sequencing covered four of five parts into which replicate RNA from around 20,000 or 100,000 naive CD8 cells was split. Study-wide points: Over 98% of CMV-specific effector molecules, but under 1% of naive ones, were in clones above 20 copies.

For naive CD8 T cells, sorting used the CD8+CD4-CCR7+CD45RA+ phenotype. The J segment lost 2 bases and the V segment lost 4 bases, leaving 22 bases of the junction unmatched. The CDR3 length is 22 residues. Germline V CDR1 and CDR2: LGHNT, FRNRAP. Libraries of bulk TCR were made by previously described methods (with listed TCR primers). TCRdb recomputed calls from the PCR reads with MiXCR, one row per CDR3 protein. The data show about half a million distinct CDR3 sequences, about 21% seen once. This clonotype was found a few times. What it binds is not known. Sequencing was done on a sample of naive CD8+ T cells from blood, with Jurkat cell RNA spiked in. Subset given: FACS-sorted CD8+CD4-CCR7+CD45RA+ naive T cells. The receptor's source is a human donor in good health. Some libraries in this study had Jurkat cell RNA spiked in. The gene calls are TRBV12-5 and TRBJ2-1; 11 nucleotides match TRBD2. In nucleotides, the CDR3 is TGTGCTAGTGGTTCCACACTAGCGGGAGCGGAAGGTCCCCGTACAACCTACAATGAGCAGTTCTTC. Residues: CASGSTLAGAEGPRTTYNEQFF.